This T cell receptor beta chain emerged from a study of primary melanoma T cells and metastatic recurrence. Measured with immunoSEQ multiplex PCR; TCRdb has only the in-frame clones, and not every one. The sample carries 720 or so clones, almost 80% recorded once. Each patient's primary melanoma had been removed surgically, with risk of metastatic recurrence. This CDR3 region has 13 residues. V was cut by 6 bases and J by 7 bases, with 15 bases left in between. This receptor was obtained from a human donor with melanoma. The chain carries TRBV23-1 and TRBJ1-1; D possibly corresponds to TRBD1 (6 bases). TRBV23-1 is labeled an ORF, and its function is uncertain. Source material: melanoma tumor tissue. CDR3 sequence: CASSLVSGVEAFF. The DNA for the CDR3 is TGCGCCAGCAGCTTGGTTTCAGGGGTTGAAGCTTTCTTT.